This TCR beta chain appears in the sequencing data of a study of shared clonotypes between healthy human individuals. To note about this clone: Its target is unknown.

Caucasian adults living in Nashville, Tennessee, provided all samples. This CDR3 comprises 15 residues. It was across several immunoSEQ plates that each subset's genomic DNA was evenly split. Each PCR replicate from the sorted subsets contained around 0.2 ug DNA, which is some 31,000 T cell genomes. Profiling relied on immunoSEQ multiplex PCR, and the TCRdb table lists in-frame clones only, not all of them. The table includes roughly 500,000 clones, almost 97% detected once. Overall study findings and caveats: The sole specimen, blood, was sampled, and tissue repertoires likely differ.

This rearrangement joins TRBV21-1 to TRBJ2-5; TRBD2, the table's D call, lacks a check against the DNA. Judging by the DNA end, TRBJ2-7 fits better; the J call may be wrong. TRBV21-1 is recorded as a pseudogene. This clonotype was obtained from a woman aged 25 to 39 in good health. Specimen: naive CD4+ T cells sorted from blood. As for subset: CD45RA+ positively selected. CDR3 amino acids: CASSQLAGVFYEQYF. The CDR3 nucleotides read TGTGCCAGCAGCCAACTAGCGGGAGTCTTCTACGAGCAGTACTTC.